This TCR beta chain was captured in a study of blood T cell repertoires in COVID-19. Among Cohort 3 donors, those recovered had two negative PCRs, clearance, or symptom resolution. Libraries were prepared by immunoSEQ multiplex PCR; TCRdb keeps only in-frame clonotypes and omits some of them. This table has a few hundred thousand clones, around 83% appearing once. The CDR3 has 15 residues. Germline CDR1 is SGHTA and CDR2 is FQGNSA. V lost 5 bases, J lost 0 bases, and 12 bases lay in between. The rearrangement links TRBV7-2 to TRBJ2-3; D is unclear. This receptor was obtained from a woman aged 40 to 50 who had recovered from COVID-19. Source material: PBMCs or T cells enriched from blood (not recorded which). In DNA, the CDR3 is TGTGCCAGCAGCCCAGAGCGATCTAGCACAGATACGCAGTATTTT. This translates into CASSPERSSTDTQYF.